The clone carrying this TCR beta chain was picked up a small number of times. Its antigen is not identified. TCRdb analysed the 5' RACE reads with MiXCR anew, one entry per CDR3 protein. The data contain about 400,000 distinct CDR3 sequences, 23% of them singletons. CDR1 is SGDLS and CDR2 is YYNGEE in the germline V gene. The CDR3 is 15 amino acids. Between the trimmed V and J ends, which lost 0 bases and 2 bases, there was a span of 12 bases. These data come from a study of T-cell memory formation after mild COVID-19. As for the study in general: TCR clusters were mostly donor specific.

The study's findings and limits: Largely, contracting CD4+ clones fell within CM and EM, and contracting CD8+ clones within EMRA.

This TCR derives from an adult woman who had mild COVID-19 (a few samples of this study predate the infection). Cell type and time point are not known. Material: PBMCs or a T cell subset sorted from them (not recorded which). The rearrangement links TRBV9 to TRBJ2-7; D assignment may be TRBD1 or TRBD2 (6 bases each). CDR3 protein: CASSVGGAGTYEQYF. CDR3 DNA: TGTGCCAGCAGCGTAGGGGGGGCTGGCACCTACGAGCAGTACTTC. The full variable domain, in which reference TRBV9 and TRBJ2-7 provide the parts outside the CDR3, is DSGVTQTPKHLITATGQRVTLRCSPRSGDLSVYWYQQSLDQGLQFLIQYYNGEERAKGNILERFSAQQFPDLHSELNLSSLELGDSALYFCASSVGGAGTYEQYFGPGTRLTVT.